Here is one T cell receptor (beta chain) with its context. Sequenced by immunoSEQ multiplex PCR; TCRdb stores in-frame clones only, minus some. The sample shows about 130,000 clones, about 80% of them seen only once. This sample was included in a study of blood T cell repertoires in COVID-19. Clinical history reported by participants formed the basis on which cohorts were assigned. The V end lost 4 bases, the J end lost 7 bases, and 14 bases lay between the germline ends. CDR1 SGHRS and CDR2 YFSETQ come from the germline V gene. This CDR3 has 13 residues. V is TRBV5-1 and J is TRBJ2-5; tentatively, D is TRBD2 (5 bases). The material sequenced was PBMCs or T cells enriched from blood (not recorded which). This clonotype originated in a man aged 50-59 years who had recovered from COVID-19. The CDR3 is CASSTERSGTQYF. CDR3 DNA sequence: TGCGCCAGCAGCACCGAGCGGTCCGGGACCCAGTACTTC.